This TCR beta chain came from a study of blood T cell repertoires in COVID-19 (TCRdb year 2020). Context from the whole study: Collaborator samples came from the United States, Italy and Spain and covered acute and convalescent phases of COVID-19. The repertoires were made available in a free public database intended to serve as a resource for research on the immune response to SARS-CoV-2. Subjects who had been exposed to COVID-19, were actively infected with it, or had recovered from it provided the deeply sampled blood TCRbeta repertoires that made up the dataset. The prospective study material was composed of cDNA or gDNA derived from T cells, B-cell-depleted T cells, or PBMCs. Nearly every sample came with metadata listing a de-identified subject ID, COVID-19 status, age in years and sex. The samples were drawn from two sources: the first 160 participants of the ongoing ImmuneRACE study, and 1,000 to 1,500 subjects contributed by 6 global collaborators. Where HLA class I and class II types were available, the types were taken from metadata supplied by the sample provider, not from assay-based typing. Study-wide findings and limitations: The amount of clinical and demographic metadata varied by source and participant and was provided uncurated.

Relative to germline, V is missing 4 bases and J is missing 10 bases, with 11 bases of the junction outside any gene match. CDR1 and CDR2, per the germline V gene, are SGHDT and YYEEEE. The CDR3 measures 14 amino acids from cysteine to phenylalanine. Only the CDR3 DNA is retained, 42 bases long and in frame from the first base. With respect to this clone: Its antigen is still unknown. Base qualities are not provided; no much larger clone lies one nucleotide away.

TCRbeta CDR3 regions were amplified from genomic DNA using the immunoSEQ Assay, a bias-controlled multiplex PCR. The source study handled its data this way. The number of nucleated cells in each sample was estimated by amplification of reference gene primers within the assay. Sequence reads were collapsed and filtered to measure the absolute abundance of every unique TCRbeta CDR3 rearrangement. For each sample, productive Simpson clonality was calculated as the square root of Simpson's diversity index over productive rearrangements. The table was pulled from immuneACCESS by TCRdb, which kept in-frame rearrangements only. Such tables lose some clones; where checked, under half of the loss comes from unresolved V genes, and the rest has no known cause. V, J and clone size reflect that table, while D and trimming were determined from the DNA. The sample profile shows roughly 130,000 clones; roughly 83% of them were found once. In total, the top ten clones hold around 17% of the sample.

The collaborating institutions used their own protocols to collect whole blood in K2EDTA tubes. Collaborator samples were shipped for TCRbeta analysis as frozen whole blood, isolated PBMCs, or DNA extracted from either sample type. What was sequenced was peripheral blood. The sequence links TRBV5-6 to TRBJ2-1; 7 central nucleotides agree with TRBD1. The clonotype originates from a woman between 45 and 60 years old with acute or convalescent COVID-19. The sequence in DNA is TGTGCCAGCAGCCCGGGACAGAGAGCGAGGGAGCAGTTCTTC. This translates into CASSPGQRAREQFF.